The source of this T cell receptor (beta chain) is a study of blood T cell repertoires in COVID-19. Overall study: The United States, Italy and Spain supplied acute and convalescent COVID-19 samples.

In its sample, this clone was seen a few times. Germline V lookup: CDR1 KGHDR, CDR2 SFDVKD. The V end lost 0 bases, the J end lost 1 base, and 7 bases lay between the germline ends. The CDR3 length is 15 residues. Some clones are missing from TCRdb's copy, which holds only in-frame ones; the method was immunoSEQ multiplex PCR. The sample lists roughly 100,000 clones, about 72% occurring once. The chain combines TRBV24-1 with TRBJ2-3; D gene unclear. Sequenced material: peripheral blood. The TCR was taken from a man in his sixties with active or convalescent COVID-19. CDR3 protein: CATSDLSVGTDTQYF. CDR3 coding DNA: TGTGCCACCAGTGATTTGAGCGTGGGCACAGATACGCAGTATTTT.